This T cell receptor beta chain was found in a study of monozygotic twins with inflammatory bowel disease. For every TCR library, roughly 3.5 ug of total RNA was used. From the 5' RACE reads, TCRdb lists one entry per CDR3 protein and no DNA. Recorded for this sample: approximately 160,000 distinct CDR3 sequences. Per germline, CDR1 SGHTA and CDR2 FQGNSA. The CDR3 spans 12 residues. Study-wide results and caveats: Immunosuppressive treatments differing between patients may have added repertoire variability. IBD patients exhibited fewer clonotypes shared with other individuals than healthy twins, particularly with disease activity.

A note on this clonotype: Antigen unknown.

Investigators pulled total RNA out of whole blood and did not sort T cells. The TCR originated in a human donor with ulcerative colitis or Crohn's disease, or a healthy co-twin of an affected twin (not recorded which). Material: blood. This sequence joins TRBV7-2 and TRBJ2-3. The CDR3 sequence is CASSLGTDTQYF.